What follows are 20 T cell receptor beta chains derived from one specimen sequenced in a study of T cell responses to AZD1222 COVID-19 vaccine. Profiled with immunoSEQ multiplex PCR; TCRdb holds only in-frame clones, not every one. The sample contains about 97,000 clones, 70% to 90% of which appear only once. Sequencing was performed on peripheral blood, taken on day 0 of AZD1222 vaccination. These receptors originate from an adult in good health.

The V gene is TRBV5-4, the J gene TRBJ1-1; possible D gene TRBD1, 6 bases. In germline, CDR1 is SGHNT, CDR2 YYREEE (reference sequence). The CDR3 is made up of 14 amino acids. Between the trimmed V and J ends, which lost 1 base and 7 bases, there was a span of 14 bases. The CDR3, as DNA: TGTGCCAGCAGCTTGAGGGGGATCTGGGATGAAGCTTTCTTT. Encoded protein: CASSLRGIWDEAFF.

V and J are TRBV28 and TRBJ2-6, with TRBD2 matching 12 bases. The CDR3 sequence is 16 residues long. Germline values: CDR1 MDHEN, CDR2 SYDVKM. After removal of 7 bases from V and 4 bases from J, the junction contained 5 bases not matched to a gene. The CDR3 sequence is CASKTSGGSGANVLTF. The DNA for the CDR3 is TGTGCCAGCAAGACTAGCGGGGGATCCGGGGCCAACGTCCTGACTTTC.

The V call is TRBV9, the J call TRBJ1-2; TRBD1 is a possible D gene (6 bases). Germline values: CDR1 SGDLS, CDR2 YYNGEE. Trimming shortened V by 0 bases and J by 5 bases, and 17 bases separated the two germline ends. The CDR3 runs to 16 residues. For the CDR3, the DNA is TGTGCCAGCAGCGTAGTCTCGGCGGCAGGGGATTATGGCTACACCTTC. Translated: CASSVVSAAGDYGYTF.

V is TRBV19 and J is TRBJ1-1; a possible D gene is TRBD1 (5 bases). Germline V gene sequence: CDR1 LNHDA, CDR2 SQIVND (reference sequence). V was cut by 4 bases and J by 6 bases, with 12 bases left in between. The CDR3 has 13 amino acids. The CDR3 bases are TGTGCCAGTAGTACTATTCAGGGTTCTGAAGCTTTCTTT. Protein sequence: CASSTIQGSEAFF.

The chain carries TRBV29-1 and TRBJ1-2; 11 nucleotides match TRBD1. The CDR3 runs 13 residues. Germline loops: CDR1 SQVTM, CDR2 ANQGSEA. The V and J ends lost 6 bases and 7 bases, in that order; junction bases with no gene match: 7. CDR3 coding DNA: TGCAGCGTCTTGGACAGGGGGCTGTTTGGCTACACCTTC. Protein sequence: CSVLDRGLFGYTF.

The gene calls are TRBV7-2 and TRBJ2-1; D might be TRBD1 or TRBD2, each matching 6 bases. Trimming stripped 5 bases from V and 8 bases from J, with 19 bases between. The V gene's germline CDR1 is SGHTA and CDR2 FQGNSA. The CDR3 has 15 residues. DNA for the CDR3: TGTGCCAGCAGCACCGGGGGCCCGGTGGGGCATGAGCAGTTCTTC. Amino acid sequence: CASSTGGPVGHEQFF.

The rearrangement joins TRBV11-2 to TRBJ1-1; no definite D call. V was pared by 3 bases and J by 7 bases, with 18 bases between. This CDR3 has 15 residues. Germline loops: CDR1 SGHAT, CDR2 FQNNGV. CDR3 DNA: TGTGCCAGCAGCTTCCACATTCGTGTTGCTAATGAAGCTTTCTTT. Residues: CASSFHIRVANEAFF.

The genes are TRBV2 and TRBJ2-7, with TRBD2 matching over 8 bases. Trimming at V came to 6 bases and at J to 6 bases, leaving 19 bases not matched to a gene. There are 17 residues in the CDR3. From germline, CDR1 is SNHLY and CDR2 FYNNEI. CDR3 protein: CASRRGMPGAGRGEQYF. The CDR3 DNA sequence: TGTGCCAGCAGGCGGGGGATGCCGGGGGCCGGGAGGGGCGAGCAGTACTTC.

The rearrangement links TRBV6-5 to TRBJ2-5, with 12 bases identical to TRBD2. J gave up 5 bases and V 6 bases, and 4 bases lay outside the gene matches. This CDR3 has 14 residues. Looked up from germline, CDR1 is MNHEY and CDR2 is SVGAGI. The CDR3 DNA sequence: TGTGCCAGCAGGACTAGCGGGGGCCAGGAGACCCAGTACTTC. Amino acids: CASRTSGGQETQYF.

The rearrangement uses TRBV2 and TRBJ2-5; D is ambiguous. This CDR3 has 10 residues. V lost 7 bases, J lost 5 bases, and 5 bases lay in between. Germline V gives CDR1 SNHLY, CDR2 FYNNEI. The CDR3 loop reads CASIDETQYF. Written as DNA, the CDR3 is TGTGCCAGCATTGACGAGACCCAGTACTTC.

The chain has TRBV11-3 and TRBJ2-2, with D possibly being TRBD1 (6 bases). V gave up 5 bases and J gave up 0 bases, with 13 bases separating them. The length of the CDR3 is 16 residues. Germline CDR1 reads SGHNT; CDR2 reads YENEEA. The CDR3 nucleotides read TGTGCCAGCAGCCATGGGACAAACGCGAACACCGGGGAGCTGTTTTTT. Translation gives CASSHGTNANTGELFF.

The rearrangement uses TRBV6-5 and TRBJ1-5; D is possibly TRBD1 (6 bases). This CDR3 comprises 16 residues. Germline V gene sequence: CDR1 MNHEY, CDR2 SVGAGI. V was shortened by 0 bases and J by 6 bases, with 15 bases between the two germline ends. CDR3 region: CASSYSGGLGVQPQHF. The CDR3 DNA follows: TGTGCCAGCAGTTACTCCGGGGGCCTGGGAGTTCAGCCCCAGCATTTT.

This chain's CDR3 is CASSPTDTQYF. The CDR3 region has the DNA TGTGCCAGCTCACCAACAGATACGCAGTATTTT. The chain employs TRBV18 and TRBJ2-3; D is ambiguous. Germline values: CDR1 KGHSH, CDR2 LQKENI. V was shortened by 2 bases and J by 3 bases, with 0 bases between the two germline ends. The CDR3 consists of 11 residues.

This rearrangement joins TRBV10-2 to TRBJ1-6, with D uncertain. Germline CDR1 WSHSY, CDR2 SAAADI. The V end lost 3 bases, the J end lost 8 bases, and 11 bases lay between the germline ends. The CDR3 sequence is 14 residues long. The CDR3 sequence is CASSDPGRDSPLHF. For the CDR3, the DNA is TGCGCCAGCAGTGATCCCGGACGGGATTCACCCCTCCACTTT.

A single count supports this clone. The rearrangement joins TRBV29-1 to TRBJ1-2, with D perhaps TRBD1 (5 bases). V was cut by 7 bases and J by 2 bases, with 17 bases left in between. CDR1 and CDR2 (germline): SQVTM, ANQGSEA. The CDR3 has 14 residues. The DNA of the CDR3 is TGCAGCGATGGGGAGGGGTACCAGAACTATGGCTACACCTTC. Residues: CSDGEGYQNYGYTF. Looking up the rest from reference TRBV29-1 and TRBJ1-2 gives the full variable domain: SAVISQKPSRDICQRGTSLTIQCQVDSQVTMMFWYRQQPGQSLTLIATANQGSEATYESGFVIDKFPISRPNLTFSTLTVSNMSPEDSSIYLCSDGEGYQNYGYTFGSGTRLTVV.

The chain uses TRBV28 and TRBJ1-4, with TRBD1 matching 8 bases. There are 15 residues in the CDR3. The germline CDR1 and CDR2 sequences are MDHEN and SYDVKM. V lost 6 bases, J lost 5 bases, and 8 bases stayed unmatched. For the CDR3, the DNA is TGTGCCAGCAGCTATTCCGGGACAGGAAATGAAAAACTGTTTTTT. It codes for CASSYSGTGNEKLFF.

The chain uses TRBV11-3 and TRBJ1-3; the match to TRBD1 covers 8 bases. V was clipped by 2 bases and J by 2 bases; unmatched bases: 5. The germline gives CDR1 SGHNT, CDR2 YENEEA. This CDR3 has 16 amino acids. The CDR3 loop reads CASSLQGAVAGNTIYF. The CDR3 coding sequence is TGTGCCAGCAGCTTACAGGGGGCGGTTGCTGGAAACACCATATATTTT.

In its sample, this clone was seen a few times. V and J are TRBV4-1 and TRBJ2-7, with D perhaps being TRBD1 or TRBD2 (6 bases each). The germline V gene has CDR1 MGHRA and CDR2 YSYEKL. The CDR3 runs to 16 residues. Trimming took off 4 bases at V and 1 base at J, with 17 bases between the two ends. The CDR3 DNA reads as TGCGCCAGCAGCCCTCGAGGGGGGCTGAAGTCCTACGAGCAGTACTTC. Its protein is CASSPRGGLKSYEQYF.

This chain connects TRBV4-1 to TRBJ1-4; 8 nucleotides match TRBD1. CDR3 length: 16 residues. V lost 1 base to trimming and J lost 7 bases; unmatched junction nucleotides: 8. Looked up from germline, CDR1 is MGHRA and CDR2 is YSYEKL. Here the CDR3 DNA reads TGCGCCAGCAGCCAAGCTTGGCTAGGGACAGGTGAAAAACTGTTTTTT. It yields the protein CASSQAWLGTGEKLFF.

The V call is TRBV30, the J call TRBJ1-1; TRBD1 agrees at 7 bases. This CDR3 has 14 residues. The V gene end was trimmed by 2 bases and the J gene end by 1 base; junction bases not matched to a gene: 4. Per germline, CDR1 GTSNPN and CDR2 SVGIG (reference sequence). The CDR3 DNA reads TGTGCCTGGAGTAACAGGGGCGGGAACACTGAAGCTTTCTTT. Amino acids: CAWSNRGGNTEAFF.